The clone carrying this TCR beta chain was recorded only once. The data stem from a study of control samples from healthy donors and cancer patients. This CDR3 is built from 14 residues. The germline V gene has CDR1 ENHRY and CDR2 SYGVKD. Trimming took 4 bases from V and 1 from J, leaving 9 bases between them. Profiling relied on immunoSEQ multiplex PCR, and the TCRdb table lists in-frame clones only, not all of them. This sample has 150,000 to 200,000 clones, with 75% to 95% found just once. Sequencing was performed on blood. The TCR originated in a woman aged 35 to 49 in good health. This chain uses TRBV10-3 with TRBJ2-3; D might be TRBD1 (5 bases). The CDR3 region is CAISVGAGTDTQYF. CDR3 DNA sequence: TGTGCCATCAGTGTAGGGGCCGGCACAGATACGCAGTATTTT.